This entry lists 5 T cell receptor beta chains sequenced from one sample in a study of T cells in Graves' hyperthyroidism and ophthalmopathy. From RNA transcripts, TCR beta CDR3 regions were amplified. Primed by the HTBI set, a first-round RT-PCR was run on the TCR CDR3. TCRdb re-called the multiplex PCR reads with MiXCR, one entry per CDR3 protein. The sample holds about 290,000 distinct CDR3 sequences, roughly 15% seen once. The specimen was blood. These receptors originate from a woman aged 40-49 years with Graves' hyperthyroidism.

As concerns this clonotype: Relative to the germline gene, one junction end is altered; a read error may explain this. The V gene is TRBV20-1, the J gene TRBJ2-5; 13 bases map to TRBD2. In germline, CDR1 is DFQATT, CDR2 SNEGSKA (reference sequence). This CDR3 region has 15 residues. The CDR3 here is CSAFPGLAGAEIQYF. In DNA form, the CDR3 reads TGCAGTGCCTTCCCAGGACTAGCGGGAGCAGAGATCCAGTACTTC.

This clonotype was picked up many times. The chain employs TRBV20-1 and TRBJ1-5; 7 nucleotides match TRBD1. Germline V lookup: CDR1 DFQATT, CDR2 SNEGSKA (reference sequence). This CDR3 contains 14 residues. The V gene end was trimmed by 4 bases and the J gene end by 6 bases; junction bases not matched to a gene: 9. The CDR3 region is CSATKQGPSQPQHF. Written as DNA, the CDR3 is TGCAGTGCTACGAAACAGGGGCCCAGTCAGCCCCAGCATTTT.

The genes are TRBV5-1 and TRBJ1-2, with 8 nucleotides matching TRBD1. CDR1 is SGHRS and CDR2 is YFSETQ in the germline V gene. V trimming: 0 bases; J trimming: 5 bases; junction bases outside the gene matches: 12. The CDR3 totals 17 residues. The CDR3 DNA follows: TGCGCCAGCAGCTTGGACGGACAGGGCCTAAGTTATTATGGCTACACCTTC. This gives the protein CASSLDGQGLSYYGYTF.

The chain uses TRBV29-1 and TRBJ1-1; D remains ambiguous. Trimming removed 4 bases at V and 0 bases at J, with 9 bases between. Germline assignment: CDR1 SQVTM and CDR2 ANQGSEA. This CDR3 comprises 13 residues. CDR3 sequence: CSVASRMNTEAFF. In DNA, the CDR3 is TGCAGCGTTGCTAGCAGGATGAACACTGAAGCTTTCTTT. The full variable domain, in which reference TRBV29-1 and TRBJ1-1 provide the parts outside the CDR3, is SAVISQKPSRDICQRGTSLTIQCQVDSQVTMMFWYRQQPGQSLTLIATANQGSEATYESGFVIDKFPISRPNLTFSTLTVSNMSPEDSSIYLCSVASRMNTEAFFGQGTRLTVV.

This clonotype was picked up many times. This chain joins TRBV7-8 and TRBJ2-7; tentatively, D is TRBD1 or TRBD2 (5 bases each). This CDR3 is built from 18 residues. Trimming took 4 bases from V and 0 from J, leaving 22 bases between them. Germline V lookup: CDR1 SGHVS, CDR2 FQNEAQ. The CDR3 nucleotides are TGTGCCAGCAGCTACCCCCGGGACGTCAGGCGTCTCTCCTACGAGCAGTACTTC. Protein product: CASSYPRDVRRLSYEQYF. Using reference TRBV7-8 and TRBJ2-7 for the parts outside the CDR3, the full variable domain is GAGVSQSPRYKVAKRGQDVALRCDPISGHVSLFWYQQALGQGPEFLTYFQNEAQLDKSGLPSDRFFAERPEGSVSTLKIQRTQQEDSAVYLCASSYPRDVRRLSYEQYFGPGTRLTVT.